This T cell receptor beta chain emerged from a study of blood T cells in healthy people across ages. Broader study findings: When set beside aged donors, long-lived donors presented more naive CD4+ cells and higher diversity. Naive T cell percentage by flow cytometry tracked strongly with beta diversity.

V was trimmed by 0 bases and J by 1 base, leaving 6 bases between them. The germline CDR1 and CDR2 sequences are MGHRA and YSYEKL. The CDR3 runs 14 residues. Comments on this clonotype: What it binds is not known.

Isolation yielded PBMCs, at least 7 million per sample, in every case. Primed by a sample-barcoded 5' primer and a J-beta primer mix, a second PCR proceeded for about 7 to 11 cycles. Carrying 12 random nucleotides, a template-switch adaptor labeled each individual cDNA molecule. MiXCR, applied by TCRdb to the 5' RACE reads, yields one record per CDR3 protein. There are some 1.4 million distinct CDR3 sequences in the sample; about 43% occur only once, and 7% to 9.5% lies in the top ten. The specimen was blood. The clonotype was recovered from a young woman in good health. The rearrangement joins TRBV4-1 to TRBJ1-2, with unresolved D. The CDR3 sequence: CASSQEESNYGYTF. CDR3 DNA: TGCGCCAGCAGCCAAGAGGAGAGTAACTATGGCTACACCTTC.